What follows describes a single T cell receptor beta chain. The antigen remains unidentified. The data are from a study of cytomegalovirus exposure and HLA in healthy donors. Overall study results and limits: In a later analysis, a missense DCLRE1C variant was linked to TCR beta V- and J-gene trimming. At a 0.05 false discovery rate, a later analysis found about 17,000 TCR beta sequences to be associated with HLA alleles. In a later analysis, a genetic analysis reported fewer productive-TCR N-insertions in an Asian-associated ancestry cluster than the cohort average.

PCR primers comprised 60 Vbeta and 13 Jbeta primers. The method was immunoSEQ multiplex PCR; TCRdb's version includes in-frame clones alone and lacks a portion of them. Of under 110,000 clones listed, 75% are singletons. Per germline, CDR1 MNHEY and CDR2 SVGAGI. Trimming took off 10 bases at V and 7 bases at J, with 20 bases between the two ends. The CDR3 has 14 amino acids. The source is a man in his fifties or sixties in good health and CMV-seronegative. The sequenced material came from PBMCs. The chain links TRBV6-5 to TRBJ2-1; D perhaps matches TRBD1 (5 bases). CDR3 sequence reads: CAISRALDGNEQFF. As DNA, the CDR3 is TGTGCCATCAGCAGGGCCCTAGATGGTAATGAGCAGTTCTTC.